This T cell receptor beta chain is drawn from a study of shared clonotypes between healthy human individuals. Measured with immunoSEQ multiplex PCR; TCRdb has only the in-frame clones, and not every one. The data show roughly 2.5 million clones, roughly nine tenths seen once. Concerning this clone itself: The sample has other DNA sequences that encode this CDR3 too.

The receptor's source is a man aged 18-30 years in good health. The sample was naive CD4+ T cells sorted from blood. Subset meaning: CD45RA+ positively selected.

CDR3 loop: CASSISGNYGYTF. In nucleotides, the CDR3 is TGTGCCAGTAGTATTAGCGGTAACTATGGCTACACCTTC. The chain uses TRBV19 and TRBJ1-2, with D hard to call. This CDR3 comprises 13 residues. V was clipped by 3 bases and J by 1 base, with 6 bases between them. Germline CDR1 reads LNHDA; CDR2 reads SQIVND (reference sequence). Filled out from reference TRBV19 and TRBJ1-2, the complete variable domain reads DGGITQSPKYLFRKEGQNVTLSCEQNLNHDAMYWYRQDPGQGLRLIYYSQIVNDFQKGDIAEGYSVSREKKESFPLTVTSAQKNPTAFYLCASSISGNYGYTFGSGTRLTVV.